The 9 T cell receptor beta chains below were found in one sample sequenced in a study of control samples from healthy donors and cancer patients. Produced via immunoSEQ multiplex PCR; TCRdb's table is partial and in-frame only. Among about 130,000 clones, about 95% were seen once, and the ten largest hold 3.6%. Sequenced input: blood. These receptors all stem from a young man in good health.

The V gene is TRBV30, the J gene TRBJ1-6; a weak D match, TRBD1 (5 bases). The CDR3 length is 13 residues. V was cut by 0 bases and J by 7 bases, with 7 bases left in between. CDR1 is GTSNPN, CDR2 SVGIG, per germline (reference sequence). The CDR3 nucleotides read TGTGCCTGGAGTGTAGGGGTAAATTCACCCCTCCACTTT. It specifies CAWSVGVNSPLHF.

The V and J genes are TRBV12-3 or TRBV12-4 and TRBJ2-7; 7 bases map to TRBD1. CDR3 length: 12 residues. The V gene end was trimmed by 5 bases and the J gene end by 4 bases; junction bases not matched to a gene: 2. As DNA, the CDR3 is TGTGCCAGCAGTCAGACAGGGTACGAGCAGTACTTC. Residues: CASSQTGYEQYF.

The CDR3, as DNA: TGCGCCAGCAGCTTGAAGGACAGGAGTGAAAAACTGTTTTTT. This codes for CASSLKDRSEKLFF. The rearrangement links TRBV5-1 to TRBJ1-4, with 7 bases matching TRBD1. Germline trimming cut 1 base from V and 7 bases from J; bases unmatched to any gene: 4. The CDR3 totals 14 residues. Germline V gives CDR1 SGHRS, CDR2 YFSETQ.

The rearrangement links TRBV30 to TRBJ1-1; maybe TRBD1 (6 bases). The CDR3 contains 14 residues. Germline values: CDR1 GTSNPN, CDR2 SVGIG (reference sequence). V was pared by 3 bases and J by 5 bases, with 16 bases between. The CDR3 region has the DNA TGTGCCTGGAGGGATAGGGGGGGAGGGACTGAAGCTTTCTTT. It specifies CAWRDRGGGTEAFF. Using reference TRBV30 and TRBJ1-1 for the parts outside the CDR3, the full variable domain is SQTIHQWPATLVQPVGSPLSLECTVEGTSNPNLYWYRQAAGRGLQLLFYSVGIGQISSEVPQNLSASRPQDRQFILSSKKLLLSDSGFYLCAWRDRGGGTEAFFGQGTRLTVV.

The chain couples TRBV28 to TRBJ2-3, with TRBD2 identical over 7 bases. Germline V lookup: CDR1 MDHEN, CDR2 SYDVKM. Trimming removed 6 bases from V and 3 bases from J; junction bases left unmatched: 6. The CDR3 has 14 amino acids. CDR3 coding DNA: TGTGCCAGCAGCTTCCTAGCGGAAACAGATACGCAGTATTTT. Encoded protein: CASSFLAETDTQYF.

This clone was observed a single time. The chain has TRBV2 and TRBJ1-5, with D uncertain. The CDR3 totals 12 residues. The germline V and J ends were trimmed by 7 bases and 7 bases, with 11 bases remaining between them. Germline CDR1 and CDR2: SNHLY and FYNNEI. The CDR3 sequence is CASTGDKQPQHF. Here the CDR3 DNA reads TGTGCCAGCACCGGTGATAAGCAGCCCCAGCATTTT.

The chain recombines TRBV28 with TRBJ1-1, with 12 bases aligning to TRBD1. This CDR3 has 17 residues. With V trimmed by 5 bases and J by 6 bases, 13 bases remained unmatched. CDR1 MDHEN and CDR2 SYDVKM come from the germline V gene. The CDR3 DNA reads TGTGCCAGCAGTCCCTTAAGGGGGACAGGGGGCGCCCCTGAAGCTTTCTTT. It is translated as CASSPLRGTGGAPEAFF. The variable domain in full, with the rest retrieved from reference TRBV28 and TRBJ1-1, is DVKVTQSSRYLVKRTGEKVFLECVQDMDHENMFWYRQDPGLGLRLIYFSYDVKMKEKGDIPEGYSVSREKKERFSLILESASTNQTSMYLCASSPLRGTGGAPEAFFGQGTRLTVV.

This clone was recorded only once. This rearrangement joins TRBV7-2 to TRBJ1-3; D ambiguous. The CDR3 extends over 20 amino acids. Trimming pared 0 bases from V and 3 bases from J, leaving 24 bases between. Germline CDR1 SGHTA, CDR2 FQGNSA. The CDR3 coding sequence is TGTGCCAGCAGCTTAGCCCATTTTGCGTCGGCCTACTTGGGTGGAAACACCATATATTTT. Protein product: CASSLAHFASAYLGGNTIYF.

This chain connects TRBV28 to TRBJ1-2; maybe TRBD1 (5 bases). This CDR3 has 13 residues. V was cut by 3 bases and J by 8 bases, with 13 bases left in between. Germline V CDR1 and CDR2: MDHEN, SYDVKM. The CDR3: CASSLGRVQGYTF. CDR3 sequence (DNA): TGTGCCAGCAGTTTGGGCAGGGTACAAGGCTACACCTTC.